This T cell receptor beta chain was observed in a study of blood T cell repertoires in COVID-19. About the research overall: Spain, Italy and the United States supplied samples that represented acute and convalescent COVID-19. In each case, the material was cDNA or gDNA derived from T cells, B-cell-depleted T cells, or PBMCs.

Assay used: immunoSEQ multiplex PCR; TCRdb lists only in-frame clones, some missing. The table includes roughly 61,000 clones, approximately 92% detected once. The trim removed 2 bases at V and 4 bases at J, leaving 12 bases unmatched. The CDR3 contains 18 residues. CDR1 and CDR2 (germline): MDHEN, SYDVKM. The sequencing sample was made of peripheral blood. The receptor's source is a man between 60 and 70 years old with acute or convalescent COVID-19. The chain recombines TRBV28 with TRBJ1-3; 9 bases line up with TRBD1. CDR3 bases: TGTGCCAGCAGTTTAGGGCCCTCGGGACAGGGAACAGGAAACACCATATATTTT. It specifies CASSLGPSGQGTGNTIYF.